The T cell receptor (beta chain) under discussion was sequenced for a study of blood T cells in healthy people across ages. Findings of the study overall: It was not possible, with unsorted PBMCs, to conclusively compare naive and antigen-experienced cells.

This clonotype was picked up many times. Its matching antigen is unknown. The V and J ends lost 3 bases and 2 bases, in that order; junction bases with no gene match: 12. The V gene's germline CDR1 is MNHEY and CDR2 SVGAGI. The CDR3 totals 17 residues. A second PCR, run for about 7 to 11 cycles, used a sample-barcoded 5' primer plus a J-beta primer mix. Every individual sample yielded 2.5 million or more paired-end reads (each containing CDR3). TCRdb reprocessed the 5' RACE reads with MiXCR, giving one entry per CDR3 protein. The sample includes under 750,000 distinct CDR3 sequences, around 48% of them seen just once.

The sample comprised blood. The TCR sequence derives from a man of 80 years or more in good health. The chain links TRBV6-5 to TRBJ2-7; 8 nucleotides align to TRBD2. CDR3 nucleotide sequence: TGTGCCAGCAGTTATACCATTACCGGGACTAGGGCCTACGAGCAGTACTTC. Translated, it gives CASSYTITGTRAYEQYF.